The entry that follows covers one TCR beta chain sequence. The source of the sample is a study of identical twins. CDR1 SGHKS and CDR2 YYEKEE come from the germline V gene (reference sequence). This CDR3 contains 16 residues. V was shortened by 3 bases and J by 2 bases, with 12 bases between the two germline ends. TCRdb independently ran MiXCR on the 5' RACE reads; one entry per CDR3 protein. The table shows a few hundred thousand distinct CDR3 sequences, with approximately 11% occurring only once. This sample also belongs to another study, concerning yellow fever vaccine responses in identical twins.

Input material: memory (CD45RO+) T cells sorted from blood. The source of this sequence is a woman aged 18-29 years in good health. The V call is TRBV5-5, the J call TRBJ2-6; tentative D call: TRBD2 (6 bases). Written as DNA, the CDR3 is TGTGCCAGCAGCTCTAGATGGGGGGCTGGGGCCAACGTCCTGACTTTC. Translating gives CASSSRWGAGANVLTF.